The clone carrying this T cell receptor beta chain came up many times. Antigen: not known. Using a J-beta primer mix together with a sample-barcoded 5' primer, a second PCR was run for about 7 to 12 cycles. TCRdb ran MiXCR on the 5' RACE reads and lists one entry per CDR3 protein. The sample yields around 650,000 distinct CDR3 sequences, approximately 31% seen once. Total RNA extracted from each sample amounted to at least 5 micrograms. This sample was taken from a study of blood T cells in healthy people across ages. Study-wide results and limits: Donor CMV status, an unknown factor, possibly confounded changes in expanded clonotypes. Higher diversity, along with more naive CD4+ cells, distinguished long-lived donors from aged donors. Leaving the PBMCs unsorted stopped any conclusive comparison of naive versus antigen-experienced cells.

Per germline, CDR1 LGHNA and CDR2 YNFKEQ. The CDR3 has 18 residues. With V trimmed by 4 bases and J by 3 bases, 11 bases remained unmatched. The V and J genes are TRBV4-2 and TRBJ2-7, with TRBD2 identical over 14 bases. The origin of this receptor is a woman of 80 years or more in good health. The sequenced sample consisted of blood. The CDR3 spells CASSPRLAGGSDFYEQYF. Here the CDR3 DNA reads TGTGCCAGCAGCCCTAGACTAGCGGGGGGGTCTGATTTCTACGAGCAGTACTTC.